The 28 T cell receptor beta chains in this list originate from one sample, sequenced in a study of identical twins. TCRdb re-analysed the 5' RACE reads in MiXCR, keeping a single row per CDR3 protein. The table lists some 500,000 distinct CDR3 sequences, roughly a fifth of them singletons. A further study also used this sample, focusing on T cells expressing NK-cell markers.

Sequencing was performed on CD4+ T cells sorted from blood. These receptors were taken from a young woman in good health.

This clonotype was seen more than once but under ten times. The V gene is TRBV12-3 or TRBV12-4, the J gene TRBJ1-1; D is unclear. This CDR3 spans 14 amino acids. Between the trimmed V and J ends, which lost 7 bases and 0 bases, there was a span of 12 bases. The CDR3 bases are TGTGCCAGCAAGAGAGGTTCATTGAACACTGAAGCTTTCTTT. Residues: CASKRGSLNTEAFF.

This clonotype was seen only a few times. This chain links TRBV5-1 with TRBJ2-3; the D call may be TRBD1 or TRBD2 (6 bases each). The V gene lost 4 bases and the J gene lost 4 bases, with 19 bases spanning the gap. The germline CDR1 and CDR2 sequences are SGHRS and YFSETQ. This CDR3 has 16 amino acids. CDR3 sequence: CASSGGRTGPADTQYF. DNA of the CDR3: TGCGCCAGCAGCGGGGGGCGGACGGGTCCGGCAGATACGCAGTATTTT.

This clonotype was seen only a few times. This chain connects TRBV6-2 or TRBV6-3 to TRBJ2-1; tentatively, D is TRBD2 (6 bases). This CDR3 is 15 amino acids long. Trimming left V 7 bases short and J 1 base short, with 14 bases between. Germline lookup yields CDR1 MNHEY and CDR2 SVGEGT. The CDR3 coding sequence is TGTGCCAGCACTGTAGCGGACCTGTCCTACAATGAGCAGTTCTTC. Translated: CASTVADLSYNEQFF.

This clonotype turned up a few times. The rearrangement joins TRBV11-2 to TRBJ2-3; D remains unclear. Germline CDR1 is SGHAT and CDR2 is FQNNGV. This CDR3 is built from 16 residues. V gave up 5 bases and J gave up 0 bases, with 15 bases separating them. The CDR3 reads CASSPWTLMSTDTQYF. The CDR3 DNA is TGTGCCAGCAGCCCCTGGACCCTCATGAGCACAGATACGCAGTATTTT.

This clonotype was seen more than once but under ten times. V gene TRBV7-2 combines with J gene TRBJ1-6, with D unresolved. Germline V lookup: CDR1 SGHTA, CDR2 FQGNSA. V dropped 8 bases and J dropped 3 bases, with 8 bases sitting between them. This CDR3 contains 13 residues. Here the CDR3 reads CASGTVYNSPLHF. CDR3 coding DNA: TGTGCCAGCGGCACAGTCTATAATTCACCCCTCCACTTT.

DNA for the CDR3: TGCGCCAGCAGCTTCGGGACAGGGTCAACCTACGAGCAGTACTTC. This encodes CASSFGTGSTYEQYF. The chain recombines TRBV5-1 with TRBJ2-7; 9 bases fit TRBD1. This CDR3 is built from 15 residues. CDR1 and CDR2 from the germline V gene are SGHRS and YFSETQ. Unmatched junction bases numbered 5, after V lost 2 bases and J lost 2 bases. The full variable domain, rest sourced from reference TRBV5-1 and TRBJ2-7, is KAGVTQTPRYLIKTRGQQVTLSCSPISGHRSVSWYQQTPGQGLQFLFEYFSETQRNKGNFPGRFSGRQFSNSRSEMNVSTLELGDSALYLCASSFGTGSTYEQYFGPGTRLTVT.

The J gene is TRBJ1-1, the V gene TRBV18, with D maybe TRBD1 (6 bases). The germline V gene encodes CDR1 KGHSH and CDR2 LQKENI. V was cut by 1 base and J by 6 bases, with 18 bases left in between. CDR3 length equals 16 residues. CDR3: CASSPHRLGGEAEAFF. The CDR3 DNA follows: TGTGCCAGCTCACCACACCGTCTTGGGGGCGAAGCTGAAGCTTTCTTT. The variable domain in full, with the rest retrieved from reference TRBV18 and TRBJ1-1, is NAGVMQNPRHLVRRRGQEARLRCSPMKGHSHVYWYRQLPEEGLKFMVYLQKENIIDESGMPKERFSAEFPKEGPSILRIQQVVRGDSAAYFCASSPHRLGGEAEAFFGQGTRLTVV.

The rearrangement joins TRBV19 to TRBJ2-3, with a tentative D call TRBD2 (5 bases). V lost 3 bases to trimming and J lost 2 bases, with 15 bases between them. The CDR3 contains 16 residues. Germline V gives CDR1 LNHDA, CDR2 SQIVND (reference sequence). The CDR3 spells CASSIQVGLNTDTQYF. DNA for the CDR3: TGTGCCAGTAGTATTCAAGTCGGACTCAACACAGATACGCAGTATTTT.

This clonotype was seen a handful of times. The CDR3 loop is CASFRGGLEGYGYTF. The CDR3 nucleotides are TGTGCCAGCTTCAGGGGGGGGCTGGAAGGATATGGCTACACCTTC. This chain connects TRBV12-3 or TRBV12-4 to TRBJ1-2; 7 nucleotides line up with TRBD1. J lost 5 bases, V lost 8 bases, and 14 bases had no gene match. The CDR3 extends over 15 amino acids.

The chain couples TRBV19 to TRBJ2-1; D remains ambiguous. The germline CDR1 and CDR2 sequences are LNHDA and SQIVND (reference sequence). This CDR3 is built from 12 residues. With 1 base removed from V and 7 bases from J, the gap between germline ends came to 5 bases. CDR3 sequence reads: CASSIVGNEQFF. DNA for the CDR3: TGTGCCAGTAGTATAGTAGGGAATGAGCAGTTCTTC.

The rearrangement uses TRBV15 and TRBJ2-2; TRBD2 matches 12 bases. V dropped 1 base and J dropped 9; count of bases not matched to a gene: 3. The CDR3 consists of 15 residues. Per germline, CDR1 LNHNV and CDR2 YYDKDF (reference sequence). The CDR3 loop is CATSRVLAGGRELFF. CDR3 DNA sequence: TGTGCCACCAGCAGAGTACTAGCGGGGGGCAGGGAGCTGTTTTTT. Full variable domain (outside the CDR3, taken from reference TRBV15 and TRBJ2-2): DAMVIQNPRYQVTQFGKPVTLSCSQTLNHNVMYWYQQKSSQAPKLLFHYYDKDFNNEADTPDNFQSRRPNTSFCFLDIRSPGLGDTAMYLCATSRVLAGGRELFFGEGSRLTVL.

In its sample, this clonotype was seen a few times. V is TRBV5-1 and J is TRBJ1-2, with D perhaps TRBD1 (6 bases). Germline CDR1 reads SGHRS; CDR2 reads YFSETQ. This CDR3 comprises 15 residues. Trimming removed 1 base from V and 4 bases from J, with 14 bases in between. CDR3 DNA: TGCGCCAGCAGCTTGATCACCGGGACAACCTATGGCTACACCTTC. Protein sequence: CASSLITGTTYGYTF. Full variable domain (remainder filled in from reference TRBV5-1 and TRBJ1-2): KAGVTQTPRYLIKTRGQQVTLSCSPISGHRSVSWYQQTPGQGLQFLFEYFSETQRNKGNFPGRFSGRQFSNSRSEMNVSTLELGDSALYLCASSLITGTTYGYTFGSGTRLTVV.

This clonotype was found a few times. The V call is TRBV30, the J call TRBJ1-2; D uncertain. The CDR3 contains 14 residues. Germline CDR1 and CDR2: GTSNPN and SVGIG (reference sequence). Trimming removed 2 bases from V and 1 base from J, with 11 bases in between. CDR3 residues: CAWSKVDVNYGYTF. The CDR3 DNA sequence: TGTGCCTGGAGTAAGGTCGACGTTAACTATGGCTACACCTTC.

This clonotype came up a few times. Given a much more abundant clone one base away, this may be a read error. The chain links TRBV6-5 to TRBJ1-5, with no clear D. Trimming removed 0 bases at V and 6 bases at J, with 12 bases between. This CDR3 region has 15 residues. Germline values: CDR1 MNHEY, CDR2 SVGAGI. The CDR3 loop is CASSYSSSVVQPQHF. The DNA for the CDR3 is TGTGCCAGCAGTTACTCGTCGTCAGTTGTTCAGCCCCAGCATTTT.

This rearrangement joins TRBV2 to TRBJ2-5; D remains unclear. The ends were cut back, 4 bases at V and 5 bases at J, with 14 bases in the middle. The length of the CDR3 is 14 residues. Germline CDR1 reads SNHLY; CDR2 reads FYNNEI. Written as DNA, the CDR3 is TGTGCCAGCAGTGGGCGAGGTGCTGGGGAGACCCAGTACTTC. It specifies CASSGRGAGETQYF.

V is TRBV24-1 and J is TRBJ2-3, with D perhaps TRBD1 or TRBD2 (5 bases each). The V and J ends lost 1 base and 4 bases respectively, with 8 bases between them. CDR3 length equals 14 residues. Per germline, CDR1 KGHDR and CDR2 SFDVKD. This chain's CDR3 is CATSDFRGADTQYF. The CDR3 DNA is TGTGCCACCAGTGATTTTAGAGGGGCAGATACGCAGTATTTT.

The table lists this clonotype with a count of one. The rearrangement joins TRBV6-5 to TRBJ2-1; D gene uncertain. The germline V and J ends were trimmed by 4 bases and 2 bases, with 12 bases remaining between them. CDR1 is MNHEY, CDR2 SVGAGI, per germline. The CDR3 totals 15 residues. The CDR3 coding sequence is TGTGCCAGCAGTTTGACCTATTCAACCTACAATGAGCAGTTCTTC. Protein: CASSLTYSTYNEQFF.

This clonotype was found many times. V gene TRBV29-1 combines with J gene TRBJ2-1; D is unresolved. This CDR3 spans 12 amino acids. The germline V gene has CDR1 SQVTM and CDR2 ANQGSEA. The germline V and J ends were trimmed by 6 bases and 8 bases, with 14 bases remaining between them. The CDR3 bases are TGCAGCGTACCGCTGTTGGGCGATGAGCAGTTCTTC. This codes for CSVPLLGDEQFF.

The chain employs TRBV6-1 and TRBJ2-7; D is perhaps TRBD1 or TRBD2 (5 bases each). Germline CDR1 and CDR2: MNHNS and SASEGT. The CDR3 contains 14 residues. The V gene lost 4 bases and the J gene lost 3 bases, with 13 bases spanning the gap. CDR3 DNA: TGTGCCAGCAGTGGGGACCCGCAATTCTACGAGCAGTACTTC. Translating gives CASSGDPQFYEQYF.

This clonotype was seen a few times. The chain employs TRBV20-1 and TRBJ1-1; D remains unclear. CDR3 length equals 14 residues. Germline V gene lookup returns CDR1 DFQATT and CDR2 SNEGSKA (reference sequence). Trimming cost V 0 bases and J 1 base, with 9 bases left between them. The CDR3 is CSARDFTGNTEAFF. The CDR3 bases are TGCAGTGCTAGAGATTTTACGGGGAACACTGAAGCTTTCTTT.

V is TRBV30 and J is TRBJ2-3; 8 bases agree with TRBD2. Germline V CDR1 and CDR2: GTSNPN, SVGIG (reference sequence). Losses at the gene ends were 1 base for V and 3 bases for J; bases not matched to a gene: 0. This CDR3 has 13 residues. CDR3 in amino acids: CAWSGGRTDTQYF. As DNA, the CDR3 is TGTGCCTGGAGTGGCGGGAGGACAGATACGCAGTATTTT.

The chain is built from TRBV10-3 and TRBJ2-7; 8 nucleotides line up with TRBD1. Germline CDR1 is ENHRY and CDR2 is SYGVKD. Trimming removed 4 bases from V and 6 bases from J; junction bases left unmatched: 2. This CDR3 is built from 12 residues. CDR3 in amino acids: CAISAGGGEQYF. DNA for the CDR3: TGTGCCATCAGTGCAGGGGGCGGCGAGCAGTACTTC.

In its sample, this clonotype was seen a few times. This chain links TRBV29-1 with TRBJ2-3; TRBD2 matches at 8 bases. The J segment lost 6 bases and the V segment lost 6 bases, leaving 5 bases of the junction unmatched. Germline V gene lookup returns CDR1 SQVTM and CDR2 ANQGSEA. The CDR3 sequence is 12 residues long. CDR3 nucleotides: TGCAGCGTCGGACTAGCTATCGATACGCAGTATTTT. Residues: CSVGLAIDTQYF.

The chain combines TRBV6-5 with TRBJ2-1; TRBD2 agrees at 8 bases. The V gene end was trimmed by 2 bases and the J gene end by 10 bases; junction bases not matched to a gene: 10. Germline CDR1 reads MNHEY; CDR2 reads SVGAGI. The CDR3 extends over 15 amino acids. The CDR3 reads CASSYAGGRRAEQFF. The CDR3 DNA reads TGTGCCAGCAGTTACGCGGGAGGTAGGAGAGCCGAGCAGTTCTTC.

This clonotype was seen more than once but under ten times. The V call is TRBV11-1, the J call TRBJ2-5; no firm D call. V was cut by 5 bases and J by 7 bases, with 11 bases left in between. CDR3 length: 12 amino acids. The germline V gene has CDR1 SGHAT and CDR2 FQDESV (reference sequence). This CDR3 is CASSTGLGTQYF. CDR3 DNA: TGTGCCAGCAGCACCGGGCTGGGGACCCAGTACTTC.

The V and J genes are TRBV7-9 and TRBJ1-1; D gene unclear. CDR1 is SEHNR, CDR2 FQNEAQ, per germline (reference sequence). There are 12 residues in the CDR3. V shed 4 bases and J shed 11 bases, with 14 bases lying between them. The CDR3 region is CASSSTTTRAFF. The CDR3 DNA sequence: TGTGCCAGCAGCTCCACCACCACCCGGGCTTTCTTT.

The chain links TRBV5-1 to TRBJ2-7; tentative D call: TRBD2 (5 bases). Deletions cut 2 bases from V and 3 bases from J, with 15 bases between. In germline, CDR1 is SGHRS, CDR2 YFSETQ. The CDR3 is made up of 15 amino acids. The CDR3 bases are TGCGCCAGCAGCTTAGAGGACTTGCCCTTCTACGAGCAGTACTTC. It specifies CASSLEDLPFYEQYF.

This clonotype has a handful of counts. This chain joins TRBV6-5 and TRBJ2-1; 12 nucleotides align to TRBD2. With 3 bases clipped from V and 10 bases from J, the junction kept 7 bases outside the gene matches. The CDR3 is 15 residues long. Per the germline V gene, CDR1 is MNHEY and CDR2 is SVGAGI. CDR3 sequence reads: CASSYSASGRGEQFF. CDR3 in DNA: TGTGCCAGCAGTTATTCCGCTAGCGGGAGGGGCGAGCAGTTCTTC.